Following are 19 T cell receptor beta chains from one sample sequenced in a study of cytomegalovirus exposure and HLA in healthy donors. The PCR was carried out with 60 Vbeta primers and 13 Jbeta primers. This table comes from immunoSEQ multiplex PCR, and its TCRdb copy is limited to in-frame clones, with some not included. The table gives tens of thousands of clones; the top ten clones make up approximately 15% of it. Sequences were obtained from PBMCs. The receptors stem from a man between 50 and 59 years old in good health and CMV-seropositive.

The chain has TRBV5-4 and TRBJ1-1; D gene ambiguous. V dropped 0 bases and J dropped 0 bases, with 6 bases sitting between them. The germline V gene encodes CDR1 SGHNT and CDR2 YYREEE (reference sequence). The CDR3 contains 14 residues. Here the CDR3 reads CASSLAPVNTEAFF. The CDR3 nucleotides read TGTGCCAGCAGCTTGGCCCCGGTGAACACTGAAGCTTTCTTT.

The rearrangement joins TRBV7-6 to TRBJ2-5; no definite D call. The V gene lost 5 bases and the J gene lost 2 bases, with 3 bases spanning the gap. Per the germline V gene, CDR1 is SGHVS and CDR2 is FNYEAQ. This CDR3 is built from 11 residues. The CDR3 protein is CASSPQETQYF. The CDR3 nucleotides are TGTGCCAGCAGCCCACAAGAGACCCAGTACTTC. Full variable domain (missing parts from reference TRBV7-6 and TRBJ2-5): GAGVSQSPRYKVTKRGQDVALRCDPISGHVSLYWYRQALGQGPEFLTYFNYEAQQDKSGLPNDRFSAERPEGSISTLTIQRTEQRDSAMYRCASSPQETQYFGPGTRLLVL.

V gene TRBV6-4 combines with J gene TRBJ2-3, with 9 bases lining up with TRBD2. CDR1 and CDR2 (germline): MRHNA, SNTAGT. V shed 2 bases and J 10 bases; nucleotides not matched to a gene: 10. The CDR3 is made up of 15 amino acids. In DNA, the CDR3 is TGTGCCAGCAGTGACACCTCTGCGGGAGGGGGCCCGCAGTATTTT. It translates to CASSDTSAGGGPQYF.

CDR3 in amino acids: CASSLVGSSNEQFF. Here the CDR3 DNA reads TGTGCCAGCAGCTTAGTGGGTAGCAGCAATGAGCAGTTCTTC. This chain joins TRBV11-2 and TRBJ2-1, with unresolved D. The V gene's germline CDR1 is SGHAT and CDR2 FQNNGV. Trimming removed 1 base at V and 6 bases at J, with 10 bases between. The CDR3 totals 14 residues.

Written as DNA, the CDR3 is TGTGCCACCCGTAGCGGGAGCACAGATACGCAGTATTTT. It specifies CATRSGSTDTQYF. The chain is built from TRBV6-5 and TRBJ2-3; 7 nucleotides line up with TRBD2. Germline V gene sequence: CDR1 MNHEY, CDR2 SVGAGI. J lost 0 bases, V lost 10 bases, and 4 bases had no gene match. CDR3 length equals 13 residues.

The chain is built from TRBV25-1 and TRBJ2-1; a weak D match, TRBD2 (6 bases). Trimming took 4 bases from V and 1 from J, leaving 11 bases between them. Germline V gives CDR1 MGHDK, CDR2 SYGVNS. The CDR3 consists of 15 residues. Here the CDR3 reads CASSVRGLSYNEQFF. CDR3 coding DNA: TGTGCCAGCAGTGTCCGGGGACTTTCCTACAATGAGCAGTTCTTC.

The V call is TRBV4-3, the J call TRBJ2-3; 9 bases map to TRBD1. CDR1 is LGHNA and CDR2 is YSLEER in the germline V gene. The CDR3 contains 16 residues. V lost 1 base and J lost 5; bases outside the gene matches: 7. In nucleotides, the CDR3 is TGCGCCAGCAGCCAAGGGACAGGGGTGTTCCAAGATACGCAGTATTTT. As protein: CASSQGTGVFQDTQYF.

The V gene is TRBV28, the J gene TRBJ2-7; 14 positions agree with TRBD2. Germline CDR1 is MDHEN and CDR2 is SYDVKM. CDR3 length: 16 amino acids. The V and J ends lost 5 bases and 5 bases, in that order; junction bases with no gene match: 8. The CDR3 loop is CASSPGLAGGLDEQYF. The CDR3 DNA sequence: TGTGCCAGCAGTCCAGGACTAGCGGGAGGATTGGACGAGCAGTACTTC.

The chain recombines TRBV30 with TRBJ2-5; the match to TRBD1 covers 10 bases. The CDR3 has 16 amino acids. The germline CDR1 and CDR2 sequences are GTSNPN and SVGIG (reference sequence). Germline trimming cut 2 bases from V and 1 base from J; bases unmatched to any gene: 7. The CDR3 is CAWSPRQGAIQETQYF. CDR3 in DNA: TGTGCCTGGAGTCCCCGACAGGGGGCAATCCAAGAGACCCAGTACTTC.

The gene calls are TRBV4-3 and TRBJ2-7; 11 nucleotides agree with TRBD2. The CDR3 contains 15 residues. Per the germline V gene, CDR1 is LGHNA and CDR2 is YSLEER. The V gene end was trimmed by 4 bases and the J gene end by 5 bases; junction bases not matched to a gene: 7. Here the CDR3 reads CASSPLPTSGDEQYF. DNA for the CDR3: TGCGCCAGCAGCCCCCTACCGACTAGCGGGGACGAGCAGTACTTC.

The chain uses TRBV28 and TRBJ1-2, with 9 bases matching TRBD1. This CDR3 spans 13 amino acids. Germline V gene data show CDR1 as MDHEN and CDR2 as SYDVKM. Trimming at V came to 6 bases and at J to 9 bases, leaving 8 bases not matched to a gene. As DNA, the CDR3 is TGTGCCAGCAGGGTGGGACAGGGTGTGAGCTACACCTTC. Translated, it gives CASRVGQGVSYTF.

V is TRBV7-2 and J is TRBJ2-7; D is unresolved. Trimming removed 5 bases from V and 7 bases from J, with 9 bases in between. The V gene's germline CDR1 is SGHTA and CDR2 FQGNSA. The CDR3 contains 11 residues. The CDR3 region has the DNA TGTGCCAGCAGCGCTGAACGGGAGCAGTACTTC. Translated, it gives CASSAEREQYF.

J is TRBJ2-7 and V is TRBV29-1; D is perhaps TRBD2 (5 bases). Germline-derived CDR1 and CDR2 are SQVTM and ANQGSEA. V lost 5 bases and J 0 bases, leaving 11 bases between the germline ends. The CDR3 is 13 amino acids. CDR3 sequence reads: CSVTGGGSYEQYF. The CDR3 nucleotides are TGCAGCGTTACCGGAGGTGGCTCCTACGAGCAGTACTTC.

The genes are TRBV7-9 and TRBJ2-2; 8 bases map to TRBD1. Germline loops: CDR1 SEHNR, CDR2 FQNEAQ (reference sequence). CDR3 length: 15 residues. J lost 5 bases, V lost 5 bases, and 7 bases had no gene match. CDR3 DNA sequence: TGTGCCAGCAGCCCACCGGGACAGGAGACCGGGGAGCTGTTTTTT. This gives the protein CASSPPGQETGELFF.

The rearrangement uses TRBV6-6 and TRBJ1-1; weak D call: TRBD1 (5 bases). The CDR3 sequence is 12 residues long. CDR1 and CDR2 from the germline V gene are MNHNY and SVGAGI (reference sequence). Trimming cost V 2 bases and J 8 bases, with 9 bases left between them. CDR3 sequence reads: CASSYPAGEAFF. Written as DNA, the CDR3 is TGTGCCAGCAGTTACCCGGCAGGGGAAGCTTTCTTT.

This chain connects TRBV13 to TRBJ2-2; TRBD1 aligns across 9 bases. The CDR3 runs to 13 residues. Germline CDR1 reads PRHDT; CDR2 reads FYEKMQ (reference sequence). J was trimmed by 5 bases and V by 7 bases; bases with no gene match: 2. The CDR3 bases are TGTGCCAGCACCGGGACAGGGACCGGGGAGCTGTTTTTT. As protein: CASTGTGTGELFF.

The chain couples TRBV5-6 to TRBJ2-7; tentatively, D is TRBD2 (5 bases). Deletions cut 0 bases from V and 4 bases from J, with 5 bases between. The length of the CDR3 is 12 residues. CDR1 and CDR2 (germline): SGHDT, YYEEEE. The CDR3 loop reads CASSLGEYEQYF. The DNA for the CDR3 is TGTGCCAGCAGCTTGGGGGAGTACGAGCAGTACTTC.

The chain's CDR3 is CASSSGQLNQPQHF. The CDR3 DNA follows: TGTGCCAGCAGCTCGGGACAGTTAAATCAGCCCCAGCATTTT. The genes are TRBV7-9 and TRBJ1-5, with TRBD1 matching 7 bases. This CDR3 region has 14 residues. The V gene end was trimmed by 4 bases and the J gene end by 4 bases; junction bases not matched to a gene: 4. The germline V gene encodes CDR1 SEHNR and CDR2 FQNEAQ (reference sequence).

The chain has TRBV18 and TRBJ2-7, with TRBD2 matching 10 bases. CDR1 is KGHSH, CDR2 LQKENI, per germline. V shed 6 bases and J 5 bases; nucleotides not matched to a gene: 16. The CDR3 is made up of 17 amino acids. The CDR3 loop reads CASSANWPSGRAHEQYV. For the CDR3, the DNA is TGTGCCAGCTCCGCCAATTGGCCCAGCGGGAGGGCCCACGAGCAGTACGTC.